The entry below describes one T cell receptor beta chain. Its antigen specificity is not known. Per-base quality was not reported, and no clone a single base away is much larger than it. The CDR3 runs 14 residues from the cysteine to the phenylalanine. Only CDR3 DNA is held: 42 bases, read in frame from base 1. The germline V gene specifies MNHNS as CDR1 and SASEGT as CDR2. Trimming removed 9 bases from V and 7 bases from J; the gene matches leave 7 bases unexplained. The trial excluded patients who had a history of autoimmune disease or were on systemic immunosuppression. Peripheral blood for TCR sequencing was drawn from every dose cohort at baseline, at cycle 4 day 1 and at cycle 7 day 1. Samples came from an open-label, multicenter, first-in-human phase I dose-escalation trial of ivuxolimab. The trial enrolled adults with locally advanced or metastatic head and neck squamous cell, hepatocellular, melanoma or renal cell carcinoma. Before TCR sequencing, CD4+ and CD8+ T cells were separately sorted from peripheral blood.

The data were taken from a study of OX40 agonist ivuxolimab in advanced cancers. Turning to the overall study: Ivuxolimab was an agonistic, fully human IgG2 monoclonal antibody directed against OX40 (CD134), a costimulatory receptor. Patients were allowed to have had prior anti-PD-1, anti-PD-L1 or anti-CTLA-4 therapy, and roughly 40% of the dose-escalation patients had previously received checkpoint inhibitors. Intravenous ivuxolimab was administered to patients every 2 weeks at six dose levels: 0.01, 0.1, 0.3, 1.5, 3 and 10 mg/kg. Peripheral TCRbeta sequencing aimed to test whether ivuxolimab altered TCR sequence diversity and caused clonal T-cell expansion. Partial responses occurred in three dose-escalation patients: two with cutaneous melanoma and one with hepatocellular carcinoma. The paper covers the monotherapy dose-escalation part of the phase I ivuxolimab trial, which included N ≈ 57 patients. In the dose-escalation cohort, 82.7% of patients were male, and the mean age was around 60 years, with a range of 23 to 79. Among the approximately 54 dose-escalation patients, 19 had hepatocellular carcinoma, roughly 15 melanoma, 9 renal cell carcinoma and 9 head and neck cancer. The full study reports these points: Partial responders in the 0.1-3.0 mg/kg groups had among the lowest normalized peripheral clonal expansion, especially among CD8+ T cells. At doses from 0.1 to 3.0 mg/kg, clonal expansion was seen in both CD4+ and CD8+ blood T cells between baseline and week 6. Low levels of normalized T-cell clonal expansion were also shown by some nonresponding patients. Antigen specificity was not determined for the clonally expanded peripheral T cells. On average, CD8+ T cells showed more expanded clones than CD4+ T cells after ivuxolimab.

To sequence the TCRbeta CDR3 region, genomic DNA was isolated from the sorted cells. The immunoSEQ Assay was used for sequencing of TCRbeta CDR3 regions. TCRdb mirrors the immuneACCESS table, restricted to in-frame sequences. Some clones are absent from its copies; in checked studies, under half trace to an unresolved V gene, and the reason for the others is unknown. The sample table shows under 100,000 clones, and roughly 90% are seen once. The ten largest clonotypes hold roughly 0.15% of the sample. The V gene is TRBV6-1 and the J gene is TRBJ2-2, with 11 central nucleotides matching TRBD2. This receptor was taken from an adult with an advanced solid tumor such as melanoma, head and neck, liver or kidney cancer. Here the sequenced sample was CD4+ or CD8+ T cells sorted from blood, taken in a trial of the OX40 agonist ivuxolimab. The CDR3 region: CASIELAGVGELFF. The DNA is TGTGCCAGTATAGAACTAGCGGGAGTCGGGGAGCTGTTTTTT.